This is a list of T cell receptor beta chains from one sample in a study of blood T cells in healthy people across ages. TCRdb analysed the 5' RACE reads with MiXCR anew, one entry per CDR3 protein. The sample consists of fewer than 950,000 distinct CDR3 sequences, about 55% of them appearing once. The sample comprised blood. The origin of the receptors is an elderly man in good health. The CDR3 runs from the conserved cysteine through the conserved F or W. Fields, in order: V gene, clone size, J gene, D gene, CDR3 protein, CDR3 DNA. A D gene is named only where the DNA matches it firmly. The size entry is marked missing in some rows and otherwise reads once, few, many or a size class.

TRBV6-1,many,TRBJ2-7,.,CASQPSEGSSYEQYF,TGTGCCAGCCAACCTAGCGAGGGAAGCTCCTACGAGCAGTACTTC
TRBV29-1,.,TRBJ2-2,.,CSVEDLREANTGELFF,TGCAGCGTTGAAGATCTCAGGGAAGCGAACACCGGGGAGCTGTTTTTT
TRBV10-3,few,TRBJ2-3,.,CAVGTASVENAYF,TGTGCCGTCGGGACGGCTAGCGTGGAAAACGCGTATTTT
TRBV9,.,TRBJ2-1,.,CASSPTGENEQFF,TGTGCCAGCAGCCCTACGGGGGAGAATGAGCAGTTCTTC
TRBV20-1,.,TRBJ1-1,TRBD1,CSAADRGRTEAFF,TGCAGTGCTGCGGACAGGGGTCGGACTGAAGCTTTCTTT
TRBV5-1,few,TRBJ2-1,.,CASSQGSGAYNEQFF,TGCGCCAGCAGTCAAGGTTCCGGGGCCTACAATGAGCAGTTCTTC
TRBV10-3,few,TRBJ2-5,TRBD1,CAISGSGTGKQETQYF,TGTGCCATCAGTGGTTCCGGGACAGGGAAACAAGAGACCCAGTACTTC
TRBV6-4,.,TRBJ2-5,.,CASTTPSPAGHETQYF,TGTGCCAGCACCACCCCGTCCCCGGCAGGGCACGAGACCCAGTACTTC
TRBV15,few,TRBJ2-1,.,CATSRVGDEQFF,TGTGCCACCAGCAGAGTGGGCGATGAGCAGTTCTTC
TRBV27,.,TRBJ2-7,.,CASSLGDTFSYEQYF,TGTGCCAGCAGTTTAGGGGACACCTTCTCCTACGAGCAGTACTTC
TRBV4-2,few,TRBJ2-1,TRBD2,CASSQLLASYNEQFF,TGTGCCAGCAGCCAATTACTAGCGAGCTACAATGAGCAGTTCTTC
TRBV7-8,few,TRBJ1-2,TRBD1,CASSLVRGPNGYTF,TGCGCCAGCAGCTTAGTCAGGGGGCCGAATGGCTACACCTTC
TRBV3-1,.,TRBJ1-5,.,CASSQDSGSNQPQHF,TGTGCCAGCAGCCAAGATAGTGGGAGCAATCAGCCCCAGCATTTT
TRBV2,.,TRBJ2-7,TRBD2,CASTWTSGVYEQYF,TGTGCCAGCACTTGGACTAGCGGGGTCTACGAGCAGTACTTC
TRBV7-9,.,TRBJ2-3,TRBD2,CASSLEGLAGQHRYAYF,TGTGCCAGCAGCTTAGAGGGACTAGCGGGACAGCACAGATACGCGTATTTT
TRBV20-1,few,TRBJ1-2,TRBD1,CSAGGGQGNYGYTF,TGCAGTGCAGGGGGGGGACAGGGGAACTATGGCTACACCTTC
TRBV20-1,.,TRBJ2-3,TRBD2,CSARVAAGGGTDTQYF,TGCAGTGCTAGAGTCGCAGCGGGAGGGGGCACAGATACGCAGTATTTT
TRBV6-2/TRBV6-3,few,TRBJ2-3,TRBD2,CASSNALAGGLHRYAYF,TGTGCCAGCAGTAACGCCTTAGCGGGAGGGCTCCACAGATACGCGTATTTT
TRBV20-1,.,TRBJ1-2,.,CSASGRNPNYGYTF,TGCAGTGCTAGCGGAAGGAATCCTAACTATGGCTACACCTTC
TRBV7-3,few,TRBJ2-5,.,CASSQMTASYETQYF,TGTGCCAGCAGCCAAATGACAGCTTCATACGAGACCCAGTACTTC
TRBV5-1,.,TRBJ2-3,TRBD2,CASRELAGAPGYAYF,TGCGCCAGCAGGGAGCTAGCGGGAGCCCCCGGTTACGCGTATTTT
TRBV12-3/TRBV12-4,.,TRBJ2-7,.,CASSLDAYSYEQYF,TGTGCCAGCAGCCTGGACGCTTACTCCTACGAGCAGTACTTC